Presented here are 23 T cell receptor beta chains from one specimen sequenced in a study of blood T cell repertoires in COVID-19. Profiled with immunoSEQ multiplex PCR; TCRdb holds only in-frame clones, not every one. Among roughly 240,000 clones, around 90% were seen once, and the ten largest hold 2.5% to 3%. Sequencing input: PBMCs or T cells enriched from blood (not recorded which). These receptors originate from a woman between 25 and 40 years old with acute COVID-19.

A single count supports this clone. This sequence joins TRBV15 and TRBJ2-2, with D unresolved. CDR1 is LNHNV, CDR2 YYDKDF, per germline (reference sequence). Between the trimmed V and J ends, which lost 3 bases and 8 bases, there was a span of 7 bases. This CDR3 has 12 residues. CDR3 DNA: TGTGCCACCAGCAGGGCCTTAGGGGAGCTGTTTTTT. This translates into CATSRALGELFF.

The chain is built from TRBV7-9 and TRBJ2-5; TRBD1 might be the D (6 bases). Germline loops: CDR1 SEHNR, CDR2 FQNEAQ (reference sequence). Trimming pared 5 bases from V and 4 bases from J, leaving 17 bases between. The CDR3 is 15 amino acids. The CDR3 region is CASSPSLGQSETQYF. The CDR3 DNA is TGTGCCAGCAGCCCCAGCCTGGGACAATCAGAGACCCAGTACTTC. The full variable domain, rest sourced from reference TRBV7-9 and TRBJ2-5, is DTGVSQNPRHKITKRGQNVTFRCDPISEHNRLYWYRQTLGQGPEFLTYFQNEAQLEKSRLLSDRFSAERPKGSFSTLEIQRTEQGDSAMYLCASSPSLGQSETQYFGPGTRLLVL.

In this sample, this clone turned up a few times. The rearrangement joins TRBV6-5 to TRBJ1-1; D is possibly TRBD1 (5 bases). The CDR3 contains 14 residues. Per the germline V gene, CDR1 is MNHEY and CDR2 is SVGAGI. Trimming cost V 2 bases and J 1 base, with 8 bases left between them. The CDR3 spells CASSYRQQNTEAFF. CDR3 DNA sequence: TGTGCCAGCAGTTACCGACAGCAGAACACTGAAGCTTTCTTT.

The V gene is TRBV5-1, the J gene TRBJ1-5; D not resolved. CDR3 length: 15 residues. Germline values: CDR1 SGHRS, CDR2 YFSETQ. V was trimmed by 0 bases and J by 6 bases, leaving 13 bases between them. The CDR3 DNA reads TGCGCCAGCAGCTTGGCCTCTGGGTCGGGTCAGCCCCAGCATTTT. Translated: CASSLASGSGQPQHF.

This chain links TRBV7-2 with TRBJ1-2, with 7 bases that match TRBD1. J was trimmed by 8 bases and V by 3 bases; bases with no gene match: 9. This CDR3 contains 14 residues. CDR1 and CDR2 from the germline V gene are SGHTA and FQGNSA. CDR3 in amino acids: CASSFQGGAGGYTF. CDR3 bases: TGTGCCAGCAGCTTTCAAGGGGGCGCGGGGGGCTACACCTTC.

This rearrangement joins TRBV5-4 to TRBJ2-5; a possible D gene is TRBD1 (5 bases). The CDR3 is made up of 14 amino acids. The V end lost 4 bases, the J end lost 4 bases, and 14 bases lay between the germline ends. The germline gives CDR1 SGHNT, CDR2 YYREEE (reference sequence). The CDR3: CASSTESQGETQYF. DNA of the CDR3: TGTGCCAGCAGCACGGAATCCCAGGGAGAGACCCAGTACTTC.

The chain carries TRBV7-8 and TRBJ1-1, with D possibly being TRBD1 (6 bases). V was clipped by 5 bases and J by 1 base, with 11 bases between them. The V gene's germline CDR1 is SGHVS and CDR2 FQNEAQ. The length of the CDR3 is 14 residues. The CDR3 loop reads CASSPGTTNTEAFF. For the CDR3, the DNA is TGTGCCAGCAGCCCCGGGACAACGAACACTGAAGCTTTCTTT.

This chain links TRBV15 with TRBJ2-3, with 8 bases that match TRBD2. V dropped 1 base and J dropped 5; count of bases not matched to a gene: 5. The CDR3 length is 15 residues. Germline V gene lookup returns CDR1 LNHNV and CDR2 YYDKDF (reference sequence). For the CDR3, the DNA is TGTGCCACCAGCAGAGCCAGCGGGGGAATAGATACGCAGTATTTT. Its translation: CATSRASGGIDTQYF.

The sample holds one count of this clone. CDR3 bases: TGCGCCAGCAGCTCAGTTACCTTCAATGAGCAGTTCTTC. Its translation: CASSSVTFNEQFF. This chain uses TRBV5-1 with TRBJ2-1; D gene unclear. Deletions cut 3 bases from V and 6 bases from J, with 10 bases between. Germline V gene sequence: CDR1 SGHRS, CDR2 YFSETQ. The CDR3 is 13 residues long. Full variable domain (remainder filled in from reference TRBV5-1 and TRBJ2-1): KAGVTQTPRYLIKTRGQQVTLSCSPISGHRSVSWYQQTPGQGLQFLFEYFSETQRNKGNFPGRFSGRQFSNSRSEMNVSTLELGDSALYLCASSSVTFNEQFFGPGTRLTVL.

This chain joins TRBV4-1 and TRBJ2-1; 11 bases line up with TRBD2. Germline V lookup: CDR1 MGHRA, CDR2 YSYEKL. This CDR3 is built from 16 residues. The V gene end was trimmed by 5 bases and the J gene end by 3 bases; junction bases not matched to a gene: 6. CDR3 residues: CASSSTTSGDYNEQFF. The CDR3 bases are TGCGCCAGCAGCTCGACGACTAGCGGGGACTACAATGAGCAGTTCTTC.

V gene TRBV10-3 combines with J gene TRBJ1-6; 7 bases match TRBD1. The CDR3 extends over 15 amino acids. Germline lookup yields CDR1 ENHRY and CDR2 SYGVKD. The V segment lost 4 bases and the J segment 5 bases; nucleotides outside the gene matches: 5. For the CDR3, the DNA is TGTGCCATCAGTGTGTCAGGGGGAGATAATTCACCCCTCCACTTT. It translates to CAISVSGGDNSPLHF.

This chain links TRBV5-6 with TRBJ1-5, with TRBD1 matching 8 bases. CDR3 length: 14 residues. The germline V gene encodes CDR1 SGHDT and CDR2 YYEEEE. Losses at the gene ends were 1 base for V and 7 bases for J; bases not matched to a gene: 4. The chain's CDR3 is CASSLRQGSQPQHF. Written as DNA, the CDR3 is TGTGCCAGCAGCTTGAGACAGGGGAGCCAGCCCCAGCATTTT.

As regards this clone: The identical CDR3 is also encoded by other nucleotide sequences in the sample. In DNA form, the CDR3 reads TGTGCCACCAGTGACCCCGGGACAGGGGGCGAGACCCAGTACTTC. This sequence encodes CATSDPGTGGETQYF. This rearrangement joins TRBV24-1 to TRBJ2-5, with 12 positions matching TRBD1. After removal of 4 bases from V and 5 bases from J, the junction contained 4 bases not matched to a gene. This CDR3 contains 15 residues. From germline, CDR1 is KGHDR and CDR2 SFDVKD.

V usage is TRBV6-1 and J usage is TRBJ2-2, with 7 bases aligning to TRBD1. Germline loops: CDR1 MNHNS, CDR2 SASEGT. Trimming took 8 bases from V and 0 from J; bases not matched to a gene: 6. There are 15 residues in the CDR3. The CDR3 nucleotides read TGTGCCAGCTGGACAGGACCCTCGAACACCGGGGAGCTGTTTTTT. This translates into CASWTGPSNTGELFF.

Only a few counts were recorded for this clone. In DNA form, the CDR3 reads TGTGCCAGCAGCCTTTTGAGGGGGAGTGCGGGGGCTGAGCAGTTCTTC. It yields the protein CASSLLRGSAGAEQFF. This chain links TRBV11-2 with TRBJ2-1; perhaps TRBD2 as D (7 bases). The CDR3 extends over 16 amino acids. Trimming cost V 5 bases and J 9 bases, with 23 bases left between them. Per germline, CDR1 SGHAT and CDR2 FQNNGV.

The J gene is TRBJ2-7, the V gene TRBV7-9; D may be TRBD2 (5 bases). Trimming took off 7 bases at V and 5 bases at J, with 15 bases between the two ends. Germline loops: CDR1 SEHNR, CDR2 FQNEAQ (reference sequence). There are 13 residues in the CDR3. CDR3 nucleotides: TGTGCCAGCAACCTATGGCCGAGGGACGAGCAGTACTTC. It specifies CASNLWPRDEQYF.

V usage is TRBV30 and J usage is TRBJ2-6, with D perhaps TRBD1 (5 bases). The CDR3 runs 16 residues. The V end was cut by 0 bases, the J end by 1 base, with 10 bases between. CDR1 is GTSNPN and CDR2 is SVGIG in the germline V gene (reference sequence). CDR3 coding DNA: TGTGCCTGGAGTGTATTAGGGGTATCTGGGGCCAACGTCCTGACTTTC. It yields the protein CAWSVLGVSGANVLTF.

The chain uses TRBV19 and TRBJ1-2; possibly TRBD1 for D (5 bases). CDR3 length: 16 amino acids. V was trimmed by 7 bases and J by 5 bases, leaving 23 bases between them. CDR1 and CDR2 from the germline V gene are LNHDA and SQIVND (reference sequence). The CDR3 nucleotides are TGTGCCAGTAAAACTCCACTTGCGGGGGACCTTTATGGCTACACCTTC. Translating it yields CASKTPLAGDLYGYTF.

The gene calls are TRBV6-5 and TRBJ2-7; D remains unclear. V was clipped by 7 bases and J by 5 bases, with 21 bases between them. Germline-derived CDR1 and CDR2 are MNHEY and SVGAGI. The CDR3 is 15 amino acids. CDR3 protein: CASIQTTMPIHEQYF. CDR3 nucleotide sequence: TGTGCCAGCATACAGACCACAATGCCAATCCACGAGCAGTACTTC.

CDR3 DNA: TGTGCCAGCAGCTTTCCCGGGGTCGCCCAGTACTTC. It codes for CASSFPGVAQYF. The V gene is TRBV5-6, the J gene TRBJ2-5; TRBD2 might be the D (5 bases). The CDR3 runs to 12 residues. CDR1 is SGHDT and CDR2 is YYEEEE in the germline V gene. V was trimmed by 2 bases and J by 9 bases, leaving 11 bases between them.

The gene calls are TRBV10-3 and TRBJ1-2; D remains unclear. The germline V and J ends were trimmed by 3 bases and 8 bases, with 7 bases remaining between them. Germline CDR1 ENHRY, CDR2 SYGVKD. This CDR3 has 11 residues. The CDR3 loop is CAISDGGGYTF. CDR3 nucleotide sequence: TGTGCCATCAGTGACGGCGGGGGCTACACCTTC.

The V gene is TRBV6-5, the J gene TRBJ1-6, with TRBD1 matching 9 bases. The CDR3 has 15 residues. After removal of 3 bases from V and 4 bases from J, the junction contained 1 base not matched to a gene. Per germline, CDR1 MNHEY and CDR2 SVGAGI. The CDR3 region is CASSYGTGYNSPLHF. For the CDR3, the DNA is TGTGCCAGCAGTTATGGGACAGGGTATAATTCACCCCTCCACTTT.

The chain couples TRBV27 to TRBJ2-2; 7 bases are shared with TRBD2. CDR3 length: 15 amino acids. J was trimmed by 3 bases and V by 6 bases; bases with no gene match: 7. Germline values: CDR1 MNHEY, CDR2 SMNVEV (reference sequence). CDR3 sequence: CASSSTSAYTGELFF. The CDR3 DNA is TGTGCCAGCAGCTCAACTAGCGCCTACACCGGGGAGCTGTTTTTT.